This T cell receptor (beta chain) was sequenced during a study of regulatory T cells in long-lasting Graves disease. Whole-study results and caveats: Accuracy could have been hurt by small sample size.

This clonotype was detected ten times or more. Its antigen is undetermined. This CDR3 is built from 16 residues. Germline V gene sequence: CDR1 MDHEN, CDR2 SYDVKM. Germline trimming cut 6 bases from V and 0 bases from J; bases unmatched to any gene: 10. Time point denoted: persistent/refractory GD, antithyroid drugs over 5 years with positive TRAb. PBMC-derived RNA was used for the TCR library. In each case, Graves' disease was diagnosed per American Thyroid Association guidelines. HTBI primers from iRepertoire and Arm-PCR of CDR3 regions yielded the TCR beta libraries. MiXCR, applied by TCRdb to the multiplex PCR reads, yields one record per CDR3 protein. The profile covers 390,000 or so distinct CDR3 sequences, with about 23% appearing a single time and 25% to 30% taken by the ten largest.

Specimen: peripheral blood mononuclear cells (PBMCs), collected when the disease was refractory, from a patient treated with antithyroid drugs. This rearrangement joins TRBV28 to TRBJ1-2, with 7 bases aligning to TRBD1. The sequence derives from a woman aged 40 to 50 with Graves disease. CDR3: CASREHRDSANYGYTF. The CDR3, as DNA: TGTGCCAGCAGGGAACACAGGGACAGTGCTAACTATGGCTACACCTTC.